This T cell receptor (beta chain) was sequenced for a study of beta chain features in type 1 diabetes. As for this clone: Other DNA variants within this sample encode the same CDR3.

Expressed TCRB transcripts were sequenced because the entire RNA isolate underwent reverse transcription. Repertoires were generated with immunoSEQ multiplex PCR, while TCRdb's copy carries only in-frame clones and drops some. The sample has about 130,000 clones, just over 9% seen once. The V and J ends lost 4 bases and 0 bases respectively, with 13 bases between them. The V gene's germline CDR1 is SGHTA and CDR2 FQGNSA. CDR3 length equals 16 residues. The gene calls are TRBV7-2 and TRBJ2-1; D might be TRBD1 (6 bases). Input material: central memory CD4+ T cells from blood. The sequence came from a man aged 18 to 30 in good health. The CDR3 coding sequence is TGTGCCAGCAGCTCCCCCGACAGGAGCTCCTACAATGAGCAGTTCTTC. This gives the protein CASSSPDRSSYNEQFF.